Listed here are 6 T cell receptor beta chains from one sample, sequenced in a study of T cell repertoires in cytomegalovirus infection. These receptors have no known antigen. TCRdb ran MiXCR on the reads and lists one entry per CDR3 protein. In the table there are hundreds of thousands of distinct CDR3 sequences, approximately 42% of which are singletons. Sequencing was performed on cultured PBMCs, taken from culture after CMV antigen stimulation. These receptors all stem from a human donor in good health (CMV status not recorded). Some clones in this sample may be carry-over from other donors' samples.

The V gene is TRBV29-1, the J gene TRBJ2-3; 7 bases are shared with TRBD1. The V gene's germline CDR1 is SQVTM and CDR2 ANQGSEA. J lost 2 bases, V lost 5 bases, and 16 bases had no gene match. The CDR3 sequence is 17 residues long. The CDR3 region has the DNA TGCAGCGTTCTTCCTACCTGGAGTAGGGGGCTCACAGATACGCAGTATTTT. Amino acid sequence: CSVLPTWSRGLTDTQYF.

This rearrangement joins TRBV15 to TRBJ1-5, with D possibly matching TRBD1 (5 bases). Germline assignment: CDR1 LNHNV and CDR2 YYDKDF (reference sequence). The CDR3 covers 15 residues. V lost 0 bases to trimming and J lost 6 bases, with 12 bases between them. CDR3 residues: CATSRDRAGPQPQHF. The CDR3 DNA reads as TGTGCCACCAGCAGAGATCGGGCAGGGCCTCAGCCCCAGCATTTT.

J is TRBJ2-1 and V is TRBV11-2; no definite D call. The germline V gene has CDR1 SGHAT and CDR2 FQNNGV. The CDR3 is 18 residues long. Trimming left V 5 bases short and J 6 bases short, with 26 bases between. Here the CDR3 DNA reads TGTGCCAGCAGCGCAAAGCGTCTCAAAAACCCCATTGCCAATGAGCAGTTCTTC. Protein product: CASSAKRLKNPIANEQFF.

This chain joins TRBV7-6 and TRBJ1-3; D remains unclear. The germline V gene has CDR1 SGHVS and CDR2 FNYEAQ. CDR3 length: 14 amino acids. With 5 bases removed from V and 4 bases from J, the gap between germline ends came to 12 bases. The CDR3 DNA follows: TGTGCCAGCAGCCGGGGAGCGGAGGGAAACACCATATATTTT. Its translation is CASSRGAEGNTIYF.

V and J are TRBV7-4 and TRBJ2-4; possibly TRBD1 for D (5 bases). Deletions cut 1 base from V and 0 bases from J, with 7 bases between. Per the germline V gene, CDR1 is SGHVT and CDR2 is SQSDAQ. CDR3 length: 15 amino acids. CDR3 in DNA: TGTGCCAGCAGCTTAGAAGGGGCAGCCAAAAACATTCAGTACTTC. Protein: CASSLEGAAKNIQYF.

CDR3 nucleotides: TGTGCCAGCAGTGAAGTCCCGACCGGGGAAAAACTGTTTTTT. Translated, it gives CASSEVPTGEKLFF. The V call is TRBV6-1, the J call TRBJ1-4; D is unresolved. The CDR3 extends over 14 amino acids. Trimming removed 1 base at V and 8 bases at J, with 11 bases between. Germline V gives CDR1 MNHNS, CDR2 SASEGT.